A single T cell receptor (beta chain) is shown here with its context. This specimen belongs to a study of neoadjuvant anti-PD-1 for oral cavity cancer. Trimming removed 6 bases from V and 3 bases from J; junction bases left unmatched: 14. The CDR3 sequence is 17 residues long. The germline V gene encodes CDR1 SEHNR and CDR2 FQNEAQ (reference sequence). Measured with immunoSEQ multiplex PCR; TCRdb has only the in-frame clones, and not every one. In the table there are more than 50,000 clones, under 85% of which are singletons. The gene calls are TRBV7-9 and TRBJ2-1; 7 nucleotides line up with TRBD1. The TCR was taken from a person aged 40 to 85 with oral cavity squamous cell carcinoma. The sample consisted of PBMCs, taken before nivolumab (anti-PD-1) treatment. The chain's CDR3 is CASSLQGRVYYYNEQFF. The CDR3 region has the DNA TGTGCCAGCAGTCTACAGGGGCGGGTCTACTACTACAATGAGCAGTTCTTC.